This TCR beta chain was observed in a study of Graves' ophthalmopathy and Graves' hyperthyroidism. Where ophthalmopathy was present, donors had moderate-to-severe activity, CAS ≥3, NOSPECS ≥4 and duration under 3 months. Ineligible for inclusion were patients with other autoimmune diseases, uncontrolled infections, pregnancy or lactation. Diagnostic conclusions were grounded in clinical symptoms, serum thyroxine, TRAb, thyroid ultrasound and orbital computed tomography. It was from more than 9 ml of fresh peripheral blood that the PBMCs came. V was trimmed by 5 bases and J by 7 bases, leaving 8 bases between them. The CDR3 has 12 amino acids. CDR1 SNHLY and CDR2 FYNNEI come from the germline V gene. TCR beta CDR3 amplification used RNA transcripts. The authors performed first-round RT-PCR with HTBI primers and then a second-round multiplex PCR. TCRdb called the multiplex PCR reads again in MiXCR, with one record for every CDR3 protein. Of 600,000 to 700,000 distinct CDR3 sequences listed, roughly 41% were seen once; the top ten hold 3.3%.

This clonotype turned up a few times. The sequence was obtained from an adult man with Graves' ophthalmopathy. The sample comprised peripheral blood. The chain carries TRBV2 and TRBJ1-4; TRBD1 might be the D (5 bases). CDR3: CASSRGGEKLFF. As DNA, the CDR3 is TGTGCCAGCAGTAGGGGAGGTGAAAAACTGTTTTTT.